A selection of T cell receptor beta chains follows, all from one sample in a study of Ad26.COV2.S vaccination and SARS-CoV-2 variants. Repertoires were generated with immunoSEQ multiplex PCR, while TCRdb's copy carries only in-frame clones and drops some. The data hold about 400,000 clones, with about 80% observed a single time. Sequencing was performed on peripheral blood, taken in a trial of Ad26.COV2.S vaccine versus placebo. These receptors all stem from a person between 18 and 65 years old who received the Ad26.COV2.S COVID-19 vaccine or a placebo. Both conserved end residues are part of each CDR3. D genes are given only for firm matches. Only some rows state a clone size, as once, few, many or a class for expanded clones.

clone size,V gene,D gene,J gene,CDR3 protein,CDR3 DNA
once,TRBV10-3,TRBD2,TRBJ2-5,CAISEPTTSGGTQYF,TGTGCCATCAGTGAGCCGACCACTAGCGGGGGGACCCAGTACTTC
-,TRBV6-4,TRBD2,TRBJ2-1,CASSDSPASGNEQFF,TGTGCCAGCAGTGACTCCCCCGCTAGCGGCAATGAGCAGTTCTTC
-,TRBV9,-,TRBJ2-1,CASSFWGDLYNEQFF,TGTGCCAGCAGCTTTTGGGGGGACCTATACAATGAGCAGTTCTTC
-,TRBV18,-,TRBJ1-3,CASSRGTGNTIYF,TGTGCCAGCTCACGCGGGACTGGAAACACCATATATTTT
-,TRBV6-5,-,TRBJ1-2,CASSYGGTSGGYTF,TGTGCCAGCAGTTATGGGGGAACCTCCGGGGGCTACACCTTC
-,TRBV15,TRBD1,TRBJ2-1,CATSRAGTGGNNEQFF,TGTGCCACCAGCAGAGCTGGGACAGGCGGTAACAATGAGCAGTTCTTC
-,TRBV6-2/TRBV6-3,-,TRBJ2-7,CASSRSWYEQYF,TGTGCCAGCAGTCGTTCTTGGTACGAGCAGTACTTC
once,TRBV7-3,-,TRBJ2-3,CASSPGTTSTDTQYF,TGTGCCAGCAGCCCCGGGACCACTAGCACAGATACGCAGTATTTT
once,TRBV19,-,TRBJ2-6,CASSVRGVTGANVLTF,TGTGCCAGTAGTGTGAGGGGGGTCACTGGGGCCAACGTCCTGACTTTC
-,TRBV4-1,TRBD1,TRBJ2-7,CASSQDRGSYEQYF,TGCGCCAGCAGCCAAGACAGGGGGAGCTACGAGCAGTACTTC
-,TRBV11-2,TRBD1,TRBJ1-3,CASSGTGAGNTIYF,TGTGCCAGCAGCGGGACAGGGGCTGGAAACACCATATATTTT
-,TRBV4-1,TRBD1,TRBJ1-2,CASSQDLRGPFF,TGCGCCAGCAGCCAAGATTTGAGGGGGCCTTTCTTC
-,TRBV9,-,TRBJ1-1,CASSVAAWTEAFF,TGTGCCAGCAGCGTAGCGGCATGGACTGAAGCTTTCTTT
once,TRBV7-9,-,TRBJ1-1,CASSLRGAGTEAFF,TGTGCCAGCAGCTTAAGGGGGGCCGGGACTGAAGCTTTCTTT
once,TRBV5-1,-,TRBJ2-5,CASSLGPGGTQYF,TGCGCCAGCAGCTTGGGTCCAGGCGGGACCCAGTACTTC
-,TRBV12-3/TRBV12-4,TRBD1,TRBJ1-2,CASRDRGGYTF,TGTGCCAGCAGGGACAGGGGTGGCTACACCTTC
once,TRBV11-2,TRBD2,TRBJ2-5,CASSPRRGRGGLETQYF,TGTGCCAGCAGCCCACGGCGGGGGCGGGGGGGCTTGGAGACCCAGTACTTC
-,TRBV7-9,TRBD1,TRBJ1-6,CASSLGQGSSPLHF,TGTGCCAGCAGCTTAGGACAGGGCAGTTCACCCCTCCACTTT
few,TRBV11-3,TRBD2,TRBJ2-7,CASSFGLAGGPSYEQYF,TGTGCCAGCAGCTTCGGACTAGCGGGAGGCCCTTCCTACGAGCAGTACTTC
few,TRBV21-1,-,TRBJ1-5,CASSKHPEGGKPQHF,TGTGCCAGCAGCAAACACCCAGAAGGAGGGAAACCCCAGCATTTT
-,TRBV19,-,TRBJ1-1,CASSSYRTEAFF,TGTGCCAGTAGTTCGTACAGGACTGAAGCTTTCTTT
-,TRBV7-9,TRBD2,TRBJ2-2,CAIGTSGSYGELFF,TGTGCCATCGGGACTAGCGGGTCCTACGGGGAGCTGTTTTTT
-,TRBV11-2,TRBD2,TRBJ2-1,CASSSPGLAGGRREQFF,TGTGCCAGCAGCTCCCCTGGGCTAGCGGGGGGCCGGCGTGAGCAGTTCTTC
-,TRBV6-2/TRBV6-3,-,TRBJ1-2,CASSYPSDRPGYTF,TGTGCCAGCAGTTACCCTTCCGACAGACCTGGCTACACCTTC
-,TRBV29-1,-,TRBJ1-1,CSVGRGTTEAFF,TGCAGCGTTGGGAGGGGGACCACTGAAGCTTTCTTT
-,TRBV27,-,TRBJ1-1,CASSFGKGTEAFF,TGTGCCAGCAGTTTCGGCAAGGGAACTGAAGCTTTCTTT
once,TRBV7-3,-,TRBJ2-7,CASSSGAGVSSYEQYF,TGTGCCAGCAGCTCCGGGGCCGGGGTAAGCTCCTACGAGCAGTACTTC
-,TRBV27,TRBD1,TRBJ2-1,CASSLYPLRTGEEDEQFF,TGTGCCAGCAGTTTATACCCTCTCCGGACAGGGGAAGAGGATGAGCAGTTCTTC
once,TRBV19,-,TRBJ1-1,CASSTFRNTEAFF,TGTGCCAGTAGTACGTTTAGGAACACTGAAGCTTTCTTT
-,TRBV5-1,-,TRBJ1-1,CASSLSAGGNTEAFF,TGCGCCAGCAGCTTGTCTGCGGGAGGGAACACTGAAGCTTTCTTT
-,TRBV18,TRBD2,TRBJ2-5,CASSPPGLAGGETQYF,TGTGCCAGCTCCCCGCCGGGACTAGCGGGAGGAGAGACCCAGTACTTC
-,TRBV4-3,-,TRBJ2-7,CASSQDYSYKGEQYF,TGCGCCAGCAGCCAAGATTACAGTTATAAGGGCGAGCAGTACTTC
-,TRBV19,-,TRBJ1-1,CASSIPAGIMNTEAFF,TGTGCCAGTAGTATCCCGGCGGGGATCATGAACACTGAAGCTTTCTTT
few,TRBV2,TRBD2,TRBJ2-3,CASRLLGLAGDTQYF,TGTGCCAGCAGGCTTTTGGGACTAGCGGGAGATACGCAGTATTTT
-,TRBV11-2,TRBD1,TRBJ2-5,CASSLNTGGKETQYF,TGTGCCAGCAGCTTAAACACAGGGGGGAAAGAGACCCAGTACTTC
-,TRBV27,TRBD1,TRBJ2-6,CASSLGAGTGGSGANVLTF,TGTGCCAGCAGTCTCGGTGCCGGGACAGGGGGCTCTGGGGCCAACGTCCTGACTTTC
-,TRBV30,-,TRBJ2-1,CAWSGPGASYNEQFF,TGTGCCTGGAGTGGACCGGGGGCCTCCTACAATGAGCAGTTCTTC
-,TRBV4-1,-,TRBJ2-1,CASTSSGTNSYNEQFF,TGCGCCAGCACCTCCTCCGGCACGAACTCCTACAATGAGCAGTTCTTC
-,TRBV5-5,TRBD1,TRBJ2-5,CASSPGQGTETQYF,TGTGCCAGCAGCCCGGGACAGGGGACGGAGACCCAGTACTTC
-,TRBV29-1,-,TRBJ1-1,CSVQRMNTEAFF,TGCAGCGTTCAGAGGATGAACACTGAAGCTTTCTTT
-,TRBV15,-,TRBJ1-2,CATSRDRGYGYTF,TGTGCCACCAGCAGAGATCGAGGCTATGGCTACACCTTC
-,TRBV18,-,TRBJ2-7,CASSPHQEPRWDYEQYF,TGTGCCAGCTCACCACACCAGGAGCCTAGATGGGACTACGAGCAGTACTTC